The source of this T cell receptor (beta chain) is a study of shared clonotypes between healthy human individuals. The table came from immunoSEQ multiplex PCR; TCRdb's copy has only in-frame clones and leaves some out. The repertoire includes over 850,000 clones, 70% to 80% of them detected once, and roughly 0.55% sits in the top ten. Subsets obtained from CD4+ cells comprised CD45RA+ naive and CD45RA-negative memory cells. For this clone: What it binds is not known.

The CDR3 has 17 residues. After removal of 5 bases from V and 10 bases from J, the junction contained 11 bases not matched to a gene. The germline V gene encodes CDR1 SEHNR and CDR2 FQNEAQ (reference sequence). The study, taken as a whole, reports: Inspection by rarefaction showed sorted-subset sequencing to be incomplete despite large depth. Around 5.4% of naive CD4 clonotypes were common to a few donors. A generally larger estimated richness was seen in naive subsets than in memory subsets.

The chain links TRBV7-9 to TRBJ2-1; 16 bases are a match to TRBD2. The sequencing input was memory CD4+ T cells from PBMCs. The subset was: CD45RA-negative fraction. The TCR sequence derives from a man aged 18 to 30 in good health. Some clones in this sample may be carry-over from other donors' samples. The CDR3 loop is CASSEPGLAGGPREQFF. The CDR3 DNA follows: TGTGCCAGCAGCGAACCGGGACTAGCGGGAGGGCCGAGGGAGCAGTTCTTC.